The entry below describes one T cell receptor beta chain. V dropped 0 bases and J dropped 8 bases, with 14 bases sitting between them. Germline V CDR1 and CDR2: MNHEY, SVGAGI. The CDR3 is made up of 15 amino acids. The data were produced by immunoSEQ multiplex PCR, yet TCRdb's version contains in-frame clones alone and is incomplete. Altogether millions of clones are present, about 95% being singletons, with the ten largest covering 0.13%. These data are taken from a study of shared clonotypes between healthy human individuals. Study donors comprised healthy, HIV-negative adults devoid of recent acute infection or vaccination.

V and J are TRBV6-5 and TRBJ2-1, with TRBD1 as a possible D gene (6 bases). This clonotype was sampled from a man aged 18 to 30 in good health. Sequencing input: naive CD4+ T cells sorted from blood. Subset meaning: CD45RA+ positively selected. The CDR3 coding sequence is TGTGCCAGCAGTTACTCGGGCAGGGGCTGGGATGAGCAGTTCTTC. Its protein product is CASSYSGRGWDEQFF.